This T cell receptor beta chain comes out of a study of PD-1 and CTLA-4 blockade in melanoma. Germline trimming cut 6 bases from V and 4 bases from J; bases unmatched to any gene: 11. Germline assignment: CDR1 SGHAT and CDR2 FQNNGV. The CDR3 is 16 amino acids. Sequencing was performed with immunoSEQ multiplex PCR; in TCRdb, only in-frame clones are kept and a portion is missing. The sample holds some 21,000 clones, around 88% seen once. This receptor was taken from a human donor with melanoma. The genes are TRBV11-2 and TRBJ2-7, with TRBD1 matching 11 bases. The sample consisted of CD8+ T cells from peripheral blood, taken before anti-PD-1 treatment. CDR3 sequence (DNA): TGTGCCAGCAGTTATCACCGGGACAGGGGGGATTACGAGCAGTACTTC. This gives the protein CASSYHRDRGDYEQYF.